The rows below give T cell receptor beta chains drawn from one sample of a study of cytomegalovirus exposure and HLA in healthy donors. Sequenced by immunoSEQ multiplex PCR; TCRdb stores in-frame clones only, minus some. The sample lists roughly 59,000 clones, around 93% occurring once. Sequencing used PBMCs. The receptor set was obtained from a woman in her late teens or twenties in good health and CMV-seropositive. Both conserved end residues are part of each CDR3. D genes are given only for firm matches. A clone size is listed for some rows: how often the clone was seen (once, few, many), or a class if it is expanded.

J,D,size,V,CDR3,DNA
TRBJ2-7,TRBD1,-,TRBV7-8,CASSTPGQPSYEQYF,TGTGCCAGCAGCACACCGGGACAGCCCTCCTACGAGCAGTACTTC
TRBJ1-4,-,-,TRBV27,CASSPVGAGEGLELFF,TGTGCCAGCAGCCCGGTCGGGGCAGGGGAAGGGTTAGAACTGTTTTTT
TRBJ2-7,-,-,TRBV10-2,CASSSSGELYEQYF,TGCGCCAGCAGTTCGTCAGGGGAACTATACGAGCAGTACTTC
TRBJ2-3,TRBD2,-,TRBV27,CASSLGVGLARDLSTDTQYF,TGTGCCAGCAGTTTAGGGGTCGGACTAGCCCGGGATCTTAGCACAGATACGCAGTATTTT
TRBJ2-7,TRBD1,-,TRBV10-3,CAISAGDRGSYEQYF,TGTGCCATCTCGGCGGGGGACAGGGGGTCCTACGAGCAGTACTTC
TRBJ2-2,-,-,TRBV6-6,CASSSPTGRSGELFF,TGTGCCAGCAGTTCACCGACAGGAAGGTCCGGGGAGCTGTTTTTT
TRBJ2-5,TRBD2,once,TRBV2,CASSLRTSGKGAGETQYF,TGTGCCAGCAGTTTACGGACTAGCGGGAAGGGGGCAGGAGAGACCCAGTACTTC
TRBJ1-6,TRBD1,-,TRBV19,CASRQGRNNSPLHF,TGTGCCAGTCGACAGGGAAGAAATAATTCACCCCTCCACTTT
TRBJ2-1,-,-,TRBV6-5,CASSRTASSYNEQFF,TGTGCCAGCAGTAGGACAGCTAGCTCCTACAATGAGCAGTTCTTC
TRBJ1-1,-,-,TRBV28,CASRRPGGGGTEAFF,TGTGCCAGCAGGAGACCCGGTGGAGGAGGGACTGAAGCTTTCTTT
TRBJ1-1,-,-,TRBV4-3,CASSQDGSGPEAFF,TGCGCCAGCAGCCAAGATGGAAGCGGTCCTGAAGCTTTCTTT
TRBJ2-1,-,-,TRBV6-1,CASSETSSYNEQFF,TGTGCCAGCAGTGAGACTAGCTCCTACAATGAGCAGTTCTTC
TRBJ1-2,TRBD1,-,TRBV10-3,CAISHPGQAFSGYTF,TGTGCCATCAGTCACCCGGGACAGGCCTTCTCTGGCTACACCTTC
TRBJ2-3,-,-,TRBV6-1,CASSELELTDTQYF,TGTGCCAGCAGTGAACTAGAGCTCACAGATACGCAGTATTTT
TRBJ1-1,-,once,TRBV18,CASSPQGSNTEAFF,TGTGCCAGCTCACCGCAGGGTAGTAACACTGAAGCTTTCTTT
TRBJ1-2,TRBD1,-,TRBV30,CAWVQGGGKGYTF,TGTGCCTGGGTACAGGGGGGGGGTAAGGGCTACACCTTC
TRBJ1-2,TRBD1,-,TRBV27,CASRQATGEGLYGYTF,TGTGCCAGCAGACAAGCGACAGGGGAGGGCCTCTATGGCTACACCTTC
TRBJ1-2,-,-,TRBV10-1,CASVLNHSGIDGYTF,TGCGCCAGCGTCCTCAACCATTCAGGGATCGATGGCTACACCTTC
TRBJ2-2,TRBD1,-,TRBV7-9,CASSLAAGGPGELFF,TGTGCCAGCAGCTTAGCGGCAGGGGGTCCCGGGGAGCTGTTTTTT
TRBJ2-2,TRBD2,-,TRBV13,CASTFSGLSGTGELFF,TGTGCCAGCACCTTTAGCGGGTTATCGGGCACCGGGGAGCTGTTTTTT
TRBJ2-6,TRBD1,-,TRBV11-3,CASSPGTGLPGANVLTF,TGTGCCAGCAGTCCCGGGACAGGGCTCCCTGGGGCCAACGTCCTGACTTTC
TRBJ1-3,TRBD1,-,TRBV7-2,CASSWIGTDGNTIYF,TGTGCCAGCAGCTGGATCGGGACAGATGGAAACACCATATATTTT
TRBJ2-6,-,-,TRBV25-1,CASSELQGGANVLTF,TGTGCCAGCAGTGAATTACAGGGTGGGGCCAACGTCCTGACTTTC
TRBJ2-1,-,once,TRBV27,CASSFKQRATYNEQFF,TGTGCCAGCAGTTTCAAGCAGCGGGCTACCTACAATGAGCAGTTCTTC
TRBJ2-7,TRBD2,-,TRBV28,CASSHLSKGLAGGTAYEQYF,TGTGCCAGCAGTCACCTTAGTAAGGGACTAGCGGGAGGCACCGCCTACGAGCAGTACTTC
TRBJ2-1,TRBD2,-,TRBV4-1,CASSQVLGASGIYNEQFF,TGCGCCAGCAGCCAAGTTCTGGGAGCTAGCGGTATTTACAATGAGCAGTTCTTC
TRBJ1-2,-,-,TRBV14,CASSERGLRGYTF,TGTGCCAGCAGCGAAAGGGGGTTGCGTGGCTACACCTTC
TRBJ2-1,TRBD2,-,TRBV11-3,CASSFGTSGFSTGNEQFF,TGTGCCAGCAGCTTCGGGACTAGCGGGTTCAGCACGGGGAATGAGCAGTTCTTC